The 31 T cell receptor beta chains below all came from one sample that was sequenced in a study of shared clonotypes between healthy human individuals. Method: immunoSEQ multiplex PCR; TCRdb's copy keeps in-frame clones and lacks some. The sample consists of around 1.6 million clones, around 98% of them appearing once. The specimen was naive CD4+ T cells sorted from blood. Subset in this sample: CD45RA+ positively selected. These receptors originate from a man under 40 in good health.

About this clone itself: This specimen includes other DNA sequences encoding the same CDR3. The V and J genes are TRBV9 and TRBJ2-7, with D perhaps matching TRBD2 (5 bases). Germline assignment: CDR1 SGDLS and CDR2 YYNGEE. The CDR3 length is 13 residues. V dropped 0 bases and J dropped 7 bases, with 11 bases sitting between them. The CDR3: CASSVAGLGEQYF. DNA for the CDR3: TGTGCCAGCAGCGTAGCGGGGTTGGGGGAGCAGTACTTC.

CDR3 DNA: TGTGCCAGCAGACACCCCCCTAGCGGGAGTCGTGTGGATACGCAGTATTTT. Its protein product is CASRHPPSGSRVDTQYF. The rearrangement uses TRBV28 and TRBJ2-3, with 10 positions matching TRBD2. CDR3 length: 17 amino acids. Trimming removed 6 bases from V and 6 bases from J; junction bases left unmatched: 15. Germline V CDR1 and CDR2: MDHEN, SYDVKM.

The chain is built from TRBV7-9 and TRBJ1-3; 7 nucleotides match TRBD1. V shed 4 bases, J shed 2 bases, and the junction held 5 bases outside the gene matches. CDR1 and CDR2 (germline): SEHNR, FQNEAQ (reference sequence). The CDR3 covers 15 residues. The DNA of the CDR3 is TGTGCCAGCAGCTCAACCGGGACAGCTGGAAACACCATATATTTT. This codes for CASSSTGTAGNTIYF.

The chain carries TRBV6-5 and TRBJ2-5; 7 bases are shared with TRBD2. Germline lookup yields CDR1 MNHEY and CDR2 SVGAGI. CDR3 length: 13 amino acids. The V segment lost 6 bases and the J segment 7 bases; nucleotides outside the gene matches: 8. The CDR3 DNA reads as TGTGCCAGCAGGTTGGCGGGGGACGGGACCCAGTACTTC. Translating it yields CASRLAGDGTQYF.

V usage is TRBV5-8 and J usage is TRBJ1-5; D unresolved. The germline V and J ends were trimmed by 4 bases and 6 bases, with 11 bases remaining between them. The length of the CDR3 is 13 residues. Germline assignment: CDR1 SGHTS and CDR2 YDEGEE. The CDR3 DNA reads TGTGCCAGCAGCATCACTGGGTTTCAGCCCCAGCATTTT. It specifies CASSITGFQPQHF.

V is TRBV6-6 and J is TRBJ1-2; D is uncertain. The V end lost 4 bases, the J end lost 0 bases, and 6 bases lay between the germline ends. The CDR3 consists of 13 residues. The germline gives CDR1 MNHNY, CDR2 SVGAGI (reference sequence). CDR3 nucleotide sequence: TGTGCCAGCAGTTCGCGCCCTAACTATGGCTACACCTTC. Its protein product is CASSSRPNYGYTF.

This chain connects TRBV6-6 to TRBJ2-2; 9 bases are a match to TRBD1. Trimming cost V 2 bases and J 2 bases; bases outside gene matches: 3. CDR3 size: 16 residues. Germline V lookup: CDR1 MNHNY, CDR2 SVGAGI (reference sequence). The DNA for the CDR3 is TGTGCCAGCAGTTACGGGACAGGGCGAAACACCGGGGAGCTGTTTTTT. Its protein is CASSYGTGRNTGELFF.

This rearrangement joins TRBV30 to TRBJ1-5; possibly TRBD1 for D (5 bases). Trimming removed 0 bases at V and 5 bases at J, with 11 bases between. The CDR3 covers 14 residues. Germline CDR1 reads GTSNPN; CDR2 reads SVGIG (reference sequence). CDR3 loop: CAWSVGGDHQPQHF. The DNA for the CDR3 is TGTGCCTGGAGTGTAGGAGGGGACCATCAGCCCCAGCATTTT.

This clone showed up just once. The rearrangement uses TRBV6-1 and TRBJ2-5; 8 bases line up with TRBD1. Losses at the gene ends were 5 bases for V and 2 bases for J; bases not matched to a gene: 4. The germline V gene has CDR1 MNHNS and CDR2 SASEGT. This CDR3 has 14 residues. CDR3 sequence: CASSFGQGQETQYF. The CDR3 DNA reads TGTGCCAGCAGTTTCGGACAGGGTCAAGAGACCCAGTACTTC.

This clone was observed once. CDR3 residues: CARATGPTGELFF. CDR3 bases: TGTGCCAGGGCGACAGGGCCCACCGGGGAGCTGTTTTTT. V and J are TRBV7-2 and TRBJ2-2; 7 bases match TRBD1. The CDR3 is 13 amino acids. Germline CDR1 reads SGHTA; CDR2 reads FQGNSA. V dropped 9 bases and J dropped 4; count of bases not matched to a gene: 5.

The chain carries TRBV25-1 and TRBJ2-3, with 8 bases lining up with TRBD2. The CDR3 is 17 amino acids. CDR1 is MGHDK and CDR2 is SYGVNS in the germline V gene. The trim removed 1 base at V and 3 bases at J, leaving 9 bases unmatched. DNA for the CDR3: TGTGCCAGCAGTGAATCCCTAGCGGGTGTTGGGACAGATACGCAGTATTTT. Amino acid sequence: CASSESLAGVGTDTQYF.

The rearrangement links TRBV14 to TRBJ2-3; TRBD2 matches 11 bases. V was pared by 3 bases and J by 2 bases, with 13 bases of the junction left unmatched. Looked up from germline, CDR1 is SGHDN and CDR2 is FVKESK. This CDR3 has 19 amino acids. CDR3 in amino acids: CASSHPRTSGGFYTDTQYF. CDR3 bases: TGTGCCAGCAGCCACCCCCGAACTAGCGGGGGATTTTACACAGATACGCAGTATTTT.

J is TRBJ2-2 and V is TRBV7-3, with D possibly TRBD2 on 5 matching bases. Between the trimmed V and J ends, which lost 6 bases and 5 bases, there was a span of 16 bases. Looked up from germline, CDR1 is SGHTA and CDR2 is FQGTGA. The CDR3 sequence is 15 residues long. The CDR3 region has the DNA TGTGCCAGCAGGGTGGTATCGAGGGATACCGGGGAGCTGTTTTTT. Translation gives CASRVVSRDTGELFF.

The chain has TRBV7-6 and TRBJ1-5; D uncertain. This CDR3 region has 15 residues. CDR1 is SGHVS and CDR2 is FNYEAQ in the germline V gene. Deletions cut 5 bases from V and 4 bases from J, with 15 bases between. The CDR3 coding sequence is TGTGCCAGCAGCCAATTCAGTGAGGGAAATCAGCCCCAGCATTTT. This translates into CASSQFSEGNQPQHF.

The V and J genes are TRBV5-8 and TRBJ2-5; D remains ambiguous. Germline lookup yields CDR1 SGHTS and CDR2 YDEGEE. This CDR3 has 14 residues. The V end was cut by 6 bases, the J end by 2 bases, with 14 bases between. The CDR3 bases are TGTGCCAGCACTGGTGACGCGCGACAAGAGACCCAGTACTTC. Protein: CASTGDARQETQYF.

The chain recombines TRBV5-1 with TRBJ2-2; 7 nucleotides agree with TRBD2. Germline values: CDR1 SGHRS, CDR2 YFSETQ. This CDR3 is 16 amino acids long. J lost 7 bases, V lost 1 base, and 10 bases had no gene match. In DNA form, the CDR3 reads TGCGCCAGCAGCTTGTTGGCGGGAGCGGGTCACGGGGAGCTGTTTTTT. Translated: CASSLLAGAGHGELFF.

The chain is built from TRBV19 and TRBJ2-1; 12 nucleotides line up with TRBD2. From germline, CDR1 is LNHDA and CDR2 SQIVND (reference sequence). The CDR3 runs 19 residues. V lost 1 base, J lost 4 bases, and 11 bases stayed unmatched. CDR3 DNA: TGTGCCAGTAGTATAGGGCGGACTAGCGGGGCAACGAAGTACAATGAGCAGTTCTTC. Its protein product is CASSIGRTSGATKYNEQFF. The whole variable domain, remainder taken from reference TRBV19 and TRBJ2-1, is DGGITQSPKYLFRKEGQNVTLSCEQNLNHDAMYWYRQDPGQGLRLIYYSQIVNDFQKGDIAEGYSVSREKKESFPLTVTSAQKNPTAFYLCASSIGRTSGATKYNEQFFGPGTRLTVL.

V and J are TRBV18 and TRBJ1-1; the match to TRBD1 covers 9 bases. This CDR3 spans 16 amino acids. J lost 6 bases, V lost 1 base, and 9 bases had no gene match. Germline CDR1 is KGHSH and CDR2 is LQKENI. The CDR3 DNA follows: TGTGCCAGCTCACCACGGGGACAGGGTTCGGGCGCTGAAGCTTTCTTT. It specifies CASSPRGQGSGAEAFF.

With regard to this clone: This sample also contains other DNA sequences that code for the same CDR3. V is TRBV28 and J is TRBJ2-5; possible D gene TRBD1, 7 bases. There are 15 residues in the CDR3. Looked up from germline, CDR1 is MDHEN and CDR2 is SYDVKM. Trimming removed 4 bases from V and 5 bases from J, with 17 bases in between. The chain's CDR3 is CASSSSGTAGETQYF. DNA for the CDR3: TGTGCCAGCAGTTCCTCCGGGACAGCGGGTGAGACCCAGTACTTC.

The chain couples TRBV7-9 to TRBJ2-3, with D maybe TRBD2 (6 bases). The germline CDR1 and CDR2 sequences are SEHNR and FQNEAQ (reference sequence). The V end lost 5 bases, the J end lost 4 bases, and 25 bases lay between the germline ends. The CDR3 covers 18 residues. The CDR3 loop reads CASSKGAREWSSPDTQYF. CDR3 bases: TGTGCCAGCAGCAAAGGGGCCCGGGAGTGGAGTTCCCCAGATACGCAGTATTTT.

V usage is TRBV11-2 and J usage is TRBJ1-2; D possibly corresponds to TRBD1 (6 bases). The V gene's germline CDR1 is SGHAT and CDR2 FQNNGV. The CDR3 is 15 amino acids. With 0 bases removed from V and 4 bases from J, the gap between germline ends came to 12 bases. CDR3 protein: CASSLEPDRIYGYTF. DNA of the CDR3: TGTGCCAGCAGCTTAGAACCCGACAGGATCTATGGCTACACCTTC.

The chain uses TRBV11-2 and TRBJ2-3; TRBD1 matches at 7 bases. The CDR3 has 16 residues. CDR1 SGHAT and CDR2 FQNNGV come from the germline V gene. The ends lost 2 bases at V and 7 bases at J; junction bases unmatched: 12. The CDR3: CASSLLTGVPMYTQYF. For the CDR3, the DNA is TGTGCCAGCAGCTTATTAACAGGGGTCCCTATGTATACGCAGTATTTT.

This chain joins TRBV6-5 and TRBJ2-5; D call uncertain. CDR1 MNHEY and CDR2 SVGAGI come from the germline V gene. V was clipped by 9 bases and J by 1 base, with 6 bases between them. CDR3 size: 11 residues. This chain's CDR3 is CASRIQETQYF. The CDR3 DNA reads TGTGCCAGTCGGATCCAAGAGACCCAGTACTTC.

In regard to this clone: This sample includes further DNA sequences coding for the same CDR3. This chain uses TRBV9 with TRBJ2-1, with TRBD2 identical over 12 bases. The CDR3 runs 16 residues. Germline V gives CDR1 SGDLS, CDR2 YYNGEE. The ends lost 2 bases at V and 0 bases at J; junction bases unmatched: 0. CDR3 nucleotides: TGTGCCAGCAGCGTGACTAGCGGGAGCTCCTACAATGAGCAGTTCTTC. It translates to CASSVTSGSSYNEQFF.

J is TRBJ1-2 and V is TRBV19; the D gene is possibly TRBD1 (5 bases). Germline V gene sequence: CDR1 LNHDA, CDR2 SQIVND (reference sequence). V was trimmed by 5 bases and J by 5 bases, leaving 9 bases between them. The CDR3 loop spans 12 amino acids. CDR3 bases: TGTGCCAGTAGTTCGGGACGGTATGGCTACACCTTC. Residues: CASSSGRYGYTF.

The chain uses TRBV2 and TRBJ2-3, with a tentative D call TRBD2 (6 bases). Per the germline V gene, CDR1 is SNHLY and CDR2 is FYNNEI. The length of the CDR3 is 15 residues. V was shortened by 6 bases and J by 1 base, with 14 bases between the two germline ends. The CDR3 loop reads CASRAPAGRTDTQYF. In DNA, the CDR3 is TGTGCCAGCAGGGCCCCAGCGGGTCGCACAGATACGCAGTATTTT.

The rearrangement links TRBV11-2 to TRBJ2-1, with D perhaps given as TRBD1 or TRBD2 (6 bases each). Germline V gene data show CDR1 as SGHAT and CDR2 as FQNNGV. This CDR3 has 17 residues. Trimming took off 2 bases at V and 7 bases at J, with 21 bases between the two ends. CDR3 DNA: TGTGCCAGCAGCTTATGGGGGGCTGACACCCATTTTAATGAGCAGTTCTTC. Residues: CASSLWGADTHFNEQFF.

V and J are TRBV6-5 and TRBJ2-7; 10 nucleotides match TRBD2. Trimming removed 3 bases from V and 6 bases from J; junction bases left unmatched: 8. The CDR3 totals 15 residues. The germline V gene has CDR1 MNHEY and CDR2 SVGAGI. The CDR3 loop is CASSYPGTSVGEQYF. For the CDR3, the DNA is TGTGCCAGCAGTTATCCCGGGACTAGCGTCGGCGAGCAGTACTTC.

The chain uses TRBV19 and TRBJ1-1, with D unclear. Looked up from germline, CDR1 is LNHDA and CDR2 is SQIVND (reference sequence). The CDR3 totals 17 residues. The V and J ends lost 3 bases and 0 bases respectively, with 17 bases between them. CDR3 protein: CASSMSVFGVVNTEAFF. In DNA form, the CDR3 reads TGTGCCAGTAGTATGTCGGTATTTGGGGTCGTGAACACTGAAGCTTTCTTT.

The chain carries TRBV7-9 and TRBJ1-1, with a tentative D call TRBD1 (6 bases). Trimming left V 5 bases short and J 4 bases short, with 17 bases between. Per germline, CDR1 SEHNR and CDR2 FQNEAQ (reference sequence). The CDR3 totals 15 residues. CDR3 amino acids: CASSPRTDKTTEAFF. The CDR3 bases are TGTGCCAGCAGCCCCAGGACAGATAAAACCACTGAAGCTTTCTTT.

This chain joins TRBV5-1 and TRBJ2-3; tentatively, D is TRBD2 (6 bases). This CDR3 has 15 residues. The germline V and J ends were trimmed by 5 bases and 5 bases, with 18 bases remaining between them. Germline CDR1 reads SGHRS; CDR2 reads YFSETQ. CDR3 in DNA: TGCGCCAGCAGTTTCGGGACTGCGATGGGAGATACGCAGTATTTT. Its protein is CASSFGTAMGDTQYF.